These 13 T cell receptor beta chains were sequenced from one sample in a study of blood T cell repertoires in COVID-19. Sequencing used immunoSEQ multiplex PCR; TCRdb keeps in-frame clones, though not all of them. The sample gives about 130,000 clones, 70% to 90% of which show up once; roughly 12% is in the top ten. Sequencing was done on a sample of peripheral blood. The receptors originated from a human donor in a cohort sampled during active COVID-19.

The chain links TRBV9 to TRBJ2-1; D might be TRBD2 (5 bases). The germline V gene encodes CDR1 SGDLS and CDR2 YYNGEE. V was trimmed by 0 bases and J by 5 bases, leaving 12 bases between them. CDR3 size: 15 residues. DNA for the CDR3: TGTGCCAGCAGCGTAGCTACGCGGGTCAACAATGAGCAGTTCTTC. This sequence encodes CASSVATRVNNEQFF.

The chain links TRBV15 to TRBJ1-4, with 7 bases that match TRBD1. The CDR3 contains 15 residues. With 5 bases clipped from V and 6 bases from J, the junction kept 9 bases outside the gene matches. Germline CDR1 LNHNV, CDR2 YYDKDF (reference sequence). The CDR3 region is CATSVMTGFDEKLFF. For the CDR3, the DNA is TGTGCCACCAGCGTCATGACAGGGTTTGATGAAAAACTGTTTTTT.

This sequence joins TRBV5-5 and TRBJ2-5, with TRBD2 identical over 7 bases. The germline CDR1 and CDR2 sequences are SGHKS and YYEKEE (reference sequence). Trimming at V came to 0 bases and at J to 2 bases, leaving 16 bases not matched to a gene. This CDR3 is built from 19 residues. For the CDR3, the DNA is TGTGCCAGCAGCTTGGCCGCGAGGACTAGAGGATTCAAGCAAGAGACCCAGTACTTC. This encodes CASSLAARTRGFKQETQYF.

The chain uses TRBV4-1 and TRBJ2-2; 11 bases are shared with TRBD1. The CDR3 extends over 15 amino acids. Per the germline V gene, CDR1 is MGHRA and CDR2 is YSYEKL. The V and J ends lost 4 bases and 6 bases, in that order; junction bases with no gene match: 4. CDR3 DNA sequence: TGCGCCAGCAGCCCGGGACAGGGGGGGGCCGGGGAGCTGTTTTTT. Protein: CASSPGQGGAGELFF.

J is TRBJ1-1 and V is TRBV5-1; D gene unclear. The CDR3 spans 13 residues. Germline V gene lookup returns CDR1 SGHRS and CDR2 YFSETQ. The germline V and J ends were trimmed by 8 bases and 1 base, with 12 bases remaining between them. The CDR3 DNA sequence: TGCGCCAGTTCACTCCTACGGAACACTGAAGCTTTCTTT. Residues: CASSLLRNTEAFF.

The V call is TRBV11-2, the J call TRBJ2-5, with a weak D call TRBD1 (6 bases). The CDR3 covers 15 residues. CDR1 SGHAT and CDR2 FQNNGV come from the germline V gene. Trimming removed 4 bases at V and 1 base at J, with 13 bases between. In nucleotides, the CDR3 is TGTGCCAGCAGCTCCGACGGACAGACCCAAGAGACCCAGTACTTC. Amino acid sequence: CASSSDGQTQETQYF. Using reference TRBV11-2 and TRBJ2-5 for the parts outside the CDR3, the full variable domain is EAGVAQSPRYKIIEKRQSVAFWCNPISGHATLYWYQQILGQGPKLLIQFQNNGVVDDSQLPKDRFSAERLKGVDSTLKIQPAKLEDSAVYLCASSSDGQTQETQYFGPGTRLLVL.

This chain joins TRBV7-2 and TRBJ2-3, with D possibly matching TRBD2 (6 bases). The CDR3 sequence is 19 residues long. The V and J ends lost 4 bases and 0 bases respectively, with 23 bases between them. The germline V gene has CDR1 SGHTA and CDR2 FQGNSA. CDR3 protein: CASSSPRGSRRESTDTQYF. The CDR3 DNA is TGTGCCAGCAGCTCACCCCGAGGAAGTCGGCGGGAAAGCACAGATACGCAGTATTTT.

This chain joins TRBV5-1 and TRBJ1-4; weak D call: TRBD1 (5 bases). CDR3 length: 15 residues. Trimming stripped 4 bases from V and 6 bases from J, with 16 bases between. Germline CDR1 and CDR2: SGHRS and YFSETQ. CDR3 bases: TGCGCCAGCAGCCCGGTAGGGGATCGGGATGAAAAACTGTTTTTT. The encoded protein is CASSPVGDRDEKLFF.

The chain links TRBV18 to TRBJ1-6; 7 nucleotides line up with TRBD1. Germline CDR1 KGHSH, CDR2 LQKENI. V was clipped by 6 bases and J by 4 bases; unmatched bases: 12. This CDR3 region has 17 residues. DNA for the CDR3: TGTGCCAGCTCGCCCCAGGGGGGCCGGGTTTATAATTCACCCCTCCACTTT. As protein: CASSPQGGRVYNSPLHF.

The chain links TRBV19 to TRBJ2-7; D might be TRBD2 (5 bases). The CDR3 runs 14 residues. The V gene's germline CDR1 is LNHDA and CDR2 SQIVND (reference sequence). V lost 5 bases and J lost 6, with 17 bases in between. DNA for the CDR3: TGTGCCAGTAGTTCGGCACGGGGAGCCCTCGAGCAGTACTTC. Encoded protein: CASSSARGALEQYF.

The chain combines TRBV5-1 with TRBJ1-1; D is unresolved. There are 14 residues in the CDR3. V was shortened by 4 bases and J by 1 base, with 11 bases between the two germline ends. CDR1 is SGHRS and CDR2 is YFSETQ in the germline V gene. CDR3 DNA sequence: TGCGCCAGCAGCGAGGCCATTTCGAACACTGAAGCTTTCTTT. Residues: CASSEAISNTEAFF.

V is TRBV25-1 and J is TRBJ2-5; 10 bases are a match to TRBD2. J was trimmed by 5 bases and V by 5 bases; bases with no gene match: 5. The germline V gene encodes CDR1 MGHDK and CDR2 SYGVNS. The CDR3 contains 14 residues. The CDR3 coding sequence is TGTGCCAGCAGTAGAAGCGGGGGGGCGGAGACCCAGTACTTC. Its translation: CASSRSGGAETQYF. The variable domain in full, with the rest retrieved from reference TRBV25-1 and TRBJ2-5, is EADIYQTPRYLVIGTGKKITLECSQTMGHDKMYWYQQDPGMELHLIHYSYGVNSTEKGDLSSESTVSRIRTEHFPLTLESARPSHTSQYLCASSRSGGAETQYFGPGTRLLVL.

In DNA, the CDR3 is TGTGCCAGCAGCCAAGCAGGGAAGGGGATTGTTTCTGAGCAGTTCTTC. Amino acids: CASSQAGKGIVSEQFF. V and J are TRBV3-1 (or the pseudogene TRBV3-2) and TRBJ2-1; maybe TRBD1 (5 bases). The germline V gene has CDR1 LGHDT and CDR2 YNNKEL (reference sequence). The CDR3 consists of 16 residues. V gave up 1 base and J gave up 9 bases, with 19 bases separating them.